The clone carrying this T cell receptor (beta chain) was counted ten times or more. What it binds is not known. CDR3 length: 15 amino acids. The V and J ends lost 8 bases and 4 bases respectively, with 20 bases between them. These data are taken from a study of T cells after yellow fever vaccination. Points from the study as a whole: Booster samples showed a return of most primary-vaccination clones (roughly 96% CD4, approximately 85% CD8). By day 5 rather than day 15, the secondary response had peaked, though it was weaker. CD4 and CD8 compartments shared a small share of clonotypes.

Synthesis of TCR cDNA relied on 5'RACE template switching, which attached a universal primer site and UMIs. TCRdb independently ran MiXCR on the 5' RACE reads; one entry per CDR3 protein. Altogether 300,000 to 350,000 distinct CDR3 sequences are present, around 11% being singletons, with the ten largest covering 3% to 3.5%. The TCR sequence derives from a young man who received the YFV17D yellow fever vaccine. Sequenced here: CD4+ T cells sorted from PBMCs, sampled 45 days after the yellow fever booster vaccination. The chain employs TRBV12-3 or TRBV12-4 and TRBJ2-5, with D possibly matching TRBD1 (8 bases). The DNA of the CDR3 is TGTGCCAGCCGCAGACAGGGGACGGGAGGAGAGACCCAGTACTTC. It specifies CASRRQGTGGETQYF.